A single T cell receptor (beta chain) is shown here with its context. Its recognized antigen is unknown. There are no base qualities to consult, and no much larger clone falls within one base. The donors belonged to the validation cohort of around 130 subjects, which was separate from the roughly 700-subject first cohort. The CDR3 measures 16 amino acids from cysteine to phenylalanine. Only CDR3 DNA is held: 48 bases, read in frame from base 1. The germline V gene (reference sequence) supplies CDR1 LNHNV and CDR2 YYDKDF. V is reduced by 1 base and J by 6 bases, leaving a spacing of 16 bases between them. Library preparation used the immunoSEQ multiplex PCR assay. In the original analysis: A statistical classification framework was built for diagnosing cytomegalovirus status from the catalog of TCR beta chain sequences. TCRdb holds this immuneACCESS table with in-frame rearrangements only. Some clones are missing; in checked studies, unresolved V genes explain under half, and the rest has no known cause. That table furnishes V, J and clone size, whereas the DNA furnished D and trimming. The sample table lists under 250,000 clones, 87% of them with a count of one. The leading ten clones occupy 12% of the sample.

The data originate from a study of cytomegalovirus exposure and HLA in healthy donors (dated 2017 in TCRdb). Regarding the research as a whole: According to a later analysis, the roughly 120 validation repertoires were produced on the same platform as the 700 or so repertoires of the first cohort. High-throughput TCR immunosequencing, statistical association of individual TCRs with disease status, and machine learning were combined to predict cytomegalovirus infection status. Along with the roughly 670-subject first cohort, a separate validation cohort of some 130 different subjects was used. The study aimed to test whether cataloging public T cell receptors could reveal signatures of past pathogen exposure. Overall study outcomes, separate from this receptor: A few of the identified cytomegalovirus-associated TCR beta chains were confirmed in vitro to be specific for cytomegalovirus antigens. Across donors, most TCR sequences were observed very rarely, whereas some public TCRs were present in many individuals. The study listed 150 to 200 TCR beta chains as associated with cytomegalovirus. In both the original and validation cohorts, the classifier was reported to diagnose cytomegalovirus status with high specificity and sensitivity. Subsequent analysis determined that TCRs grouped into clusters in the first cohort also showed a tendency toward co-occurrence across the 90 to 150 validation repertoires, and approximately 94% of cluster scores exceeded 0. All 120 or so repertoires were used to score co-occurrence in the validation cohort in a later analysis, because that analysis had no HLA typing for the cohort. The authors suggested that the approach could potentially be extended to other disease states and immunological phenotypes.

The sequence derives from a man aged 18 to 35 in good health and CMV-seropositive. The chain couples TRBV15 to TRBJ2-1; too little of a D gene remains to name it. Sequencing was performed on PBMCs. The CDR3 protein is CATSRVEVLHFNEQFF. The sequence in DNA is TGTGCCACCAGCAGAGTAGAGGTACTCCACTTCAATGAGCAGTTCTTC.